These 18 T cell receptor beta chains came from one sample sequenced in a study of blood T cell repertoires in COVID-19. Method: immunoSEQ multiplex PCR; TCRdb's copy keeps in-frame clones and lacks some. The sample holds 100,000 to 150,000 clones; more than 70% are singletons and the top ten take approximately 1.5%. The sequenced material came from peripheral blood. The receptors were sampled from a human donor in a cohort sampled during active COVID-19.

This CDR3 is CAWNRGETGELFF. The DNA for the CDR3 is TGTGCCTGGAACAGGGGAGAGACCGGGGAGCTGTTTTTT. This chain uses TRBV30 with TRBJ2-2, with 7 bases matching TRBD1. CDR1 is GTSNPN, CDR2 SVGIG, per germline (reference sequence). J was trimmed by 5 bases and V by 4 bases; bases with no gene match: 4. The CDR3 extends over 13 amino acids.

This clone was seen once. The V gene is TRBV10-3, the J gene TRBJ2-7; 9 bases are a match to TRBD1. From germline, CDR1 is ENHRY and CDR2 SYGVKD. Losses at the gene ends were 6 bases for V and 3 bases for J; bases not matched to a gene: 9. The CDR3 runs 15 residues. For the CDR3, the DNA is TGTGCCATCAGGGGAGGGGACAGGGTGAACTACGAGCAGTACTTC. Amino acid sequence: CAIRGGDRVNYEQYF.

The rearrangement joins TRBV2 to TRBJ1-2; 7 nucleotides align to TRBD1. The V gene end was trimmed by 1 base and the J gene end by 7 bases; junction bases not matched to a gene: 9. Looked up from germline, CDR1 is SNHLY and CDR2 is FYNNEI. This CDR3 comprises 15 residues. CDR3 in DNA: TGTGCCAGCAGTGAAGGGGGACAGCGGTTGAGTGGCTACACCTTC. Protein sequence: CASSEGGQRLSGYTF.

This chain uses TRBV5-4 with TRBJ2-3; 7 bases match TRBD1. V dropped 4 bases and J dropped 6; count of bases not matched to a gene: 2. The CDR3 extends over 12 amino acids. Germline V gene lookup returns CDR1 SGHNT and CDR2 YYREEE (reference sequence). This CDR3 is CASSQGVDTQYF. The CDR3 nucleotides are TGTGCCAGCAGCCAGGGGGTGGATACGCAGTATTTT.

The CDR3 is CASSLVVSNEQFF. CDR3 DNA: TGTGCCAGCAGCTTAGTAGTATCGAATGAGCAGTTCTTC. The chain links TRBV13 to TRBJ2-1; D remains ambiguous. The CDR3 is 13 amino acids. CDR1 is PRHDT, CDR2 FYEKMQ, per germline (reference sequence). Trimming took 1 base from V and 7 from J, leaving 8 bases between them.

V and J are TRBV27 and TRBJ1-4; TRBD1 agrees at 8 bases. The V segment lost 4 bases and the J segment 5 bases; nucleotides outside the gene matches: 9. Germline CDR1 is MNHEY and CDR2 is SMNVEV (reference sequence). This CDR3 region has 16 residues. The CDR3, as DNA: TGTGCCAGCAGTTCTCTCCCCAGGGGGCTGAATGAAAAACTGTTTTTT. It translates to CASSSLPRGLNEKLFF.

The chain uses TRBV30 and TRBJ1-4, with D perhaps TRBD1 (6 bases). Per germline, CDR1 GTSNPN and CDR2 SVGIG (reference sequence). Trimming left V 3 bases short and J 8 bases short, with 16 bases between. The CDR3 extends over 14 amino acids. In DNA form, the CDR3 reads TGTGCCTGGAGACTGACAGGCTCCCTCGAAAAACTGTTTTTT. Its protein is CAWRLTGSLEKLFF.

CDR3 loop: CASSRERQFF. The DNA of the CDR3 is TGTGCCAGCAGTAGGGAGCGGCAGTTCTTC. The V call is TRBV28, the J call TRBJ2-1, with D possibly TRBD2 on 5 matching bases. In germline, CDR1 is MDHEN, CDR2 SYDVKM. CDR3 length equals 10 residues. V was trimmed by 5 bases and J by 12 bases, leaving 8 bases between them. Full variable domain (missing parts from reference TRBV28 and TRBJ2-1): DVKVTQSSRYLVKRTGEKVFLECVQDMDHENMFWYRQDPGLGLRLIYFSYDVKMKEKGDIPEGYSVSREKKERFSLILESASTNQTSMYLCASSRERQFFGPGTRLTVL.

V is TRBV7-9 and J is TRBJ1-4; 7 nucleotides agree with TRBD1. The germline V gene encodes CDR1 SEHNR and CDR2 FQNEAQ (reference sequence). This CDR3 is 15 amino acids long. After removal of 5 bases from V and 11 bases from J, the junction contained 14 bases not matched to a gene. The chain's CDR3 is CASSPGTAHLGKLFF. The CDR3, as DNA: TGTGCCAGCAGCCCCGGGACAGCTCATCTCGGGAAACTGTTTTTT.

CDR3 loop: CASSQLGAQYF. The CDR3 DNA is TGTGCCAGCAGTCAACTAGGAGCCCAGTACTTC. This chain joins TRBV6-2 or TRBV6-3 and TRBJ2-5, with D maybe TRBD2 (5 bases). There are 11 residues in the CDR3. The germline V gene encodes CDR1 MNHEY and CDR2 SVGEGT. V lost 5 bases and J 9 bases, leaving 10 bases between the germline ends.

The V gene is TRBV6-5, the J gene TRBJ1-2; the D gene is possibly TRBD1 (6 bases). This CDR3 is built from 14 residues. Germline V gives CDR1 MNHEY, CDR2 SVGAGI. Trimming shortened V by 5 bases and J by 4 bases, and 14 bases separated the two germline ends. The CDR3 DNA reads as TGTGCCAGCAGTCAGACAGGAGCCGCCTATGGCTACACCTTC. It translates to CASSQTGAAYGYTF.

This chain uses TRBV18 with TRBJ2-1; 7 positions agree with TRBD2. V dropped 4 bases and J dropped 1; count of bases not matched to a gene: 1. Germline V lookup: CDR1 KGHSH, CDR2 LQKENI. The CDR3 is 14 amino acids. The CDR3 is CASSQAGSYNEQFF. CDR3 coding DNA: TGTGCCAGCTCACAAGCGGGGTCCTACAATGAGCAGTTCTTC. Full variable domain (rest looked up from reference TRBV18 and TRBJ2-1): NAGVMQNPRHLVRRRGQEARLRCSPMKGHSHVYWYRQLPEEGLKFMVYLQKENIIDESGMPKERFSAEFPKEGPSILRIQQVVRGDSAAYFCASSQAGSYNEQFFGPGTRLTVL.

V is TRBV3-1 (or the pseudogene TRBV3-2) and J is TRBJ2-3, with D possibly being TRBD1 (7 bases). Germline values: CDR1 LGHDT, CDR2 YNNKEL (reference sequence). The CDR3 covers 17 residues. V was shortened by 1 base and J by 6 bases, with 20 bases between the two germline ends. The CDR3 loop reads CASSQGPSRGVADTQYF. The CDR3 coding sequence is TGTGCCAGCAGCCAAGGTCCCAGCAGGGGGGTTGCGGATACGCAGTATTTT.

The chain links TRBV6-5 to TRBJ1-5; TRBD1 matches 7 bases. The CDR3 covers 15 residues. After removal of 6 bases from V and 1 base from J, the junction contained 6 bases not matched to a gene. The germline CDR1 and CDR2 sequences are MNHEY and SVGAGI. The CDR3, as DNA: TGTGCCAGCAGGGCAGGGGGTGGGAGCAATCAGCCCCAGCATTTT. It yields the protein CASRAGGGSNQPQHF.

The V gene is TRBV4-1, the J gene TRBJ2-1; 9 nucleotides align to TRBD2. The CDR3 has 16 residues. Germline V gene data show CDR1 as MGHRA and CDR2 as YSYEKL. V lost 4 bases and J lost 2; bases outside the gene matches: 6. The CDR3 DNA sequence: TGCGCCAGCAGCCCCCGGGCTAGCGGGACCTACAATGAGCAGTTCTTC. It is translated as CASSPRASGTYNEQFF.

The chain combines TRBV19 with TRBJ2-1; TRBD1 aligns across 8 bases. The trim removed 5 bases at V and 2 bases at J, leaving 5 bases unmatched. In germline, CDR1 is LNHDA, CDR2 SQIVND (reference sequence). This CDR3 comprises 15 residues. The CDR3 sequence is CASSASGGPYNEQFF. CDR3 DNA sequence: TGTGCCAGTAGTGCCTCAGGGGGCCCCTACAATGAGCAGTTCTTC.

This chain links TRBV19 with TRBJ2-7, with TRBD1 matching over 8 bases. Per the germline V gene, CDR1 is LNHDA and CDR2 is SQIVND (reference sequence). This CDR3 contains 15 residues. Trimming cost V 6 bases and J 4 bases; bases outside gene matches: 11. The DNA for the CDR3 is TGTGCCAGTAGAGGGACGTGGCAGGGGGCTTACGAGCAGTACTTC. Protein: CASRGTWQGAYEQYF.

J is TRBJ2-2 and V is TRBV10-3, with TRBD2 matching over 13 bases. Germline lookup yields CDR1 ENHRY and CDR2 SYGVKD. The trim removed 3 bases at V and 4 bases at J, leaving 5 bases unmatched. The CDR3 has 17 residues. CDR3 nucleotides: TGTGCCATCAGTGATACGACTAGCGGGAGGATCACCGGGGAGCTGTTTTTT. Amino acids: CAISDTTSGRITGELFF.